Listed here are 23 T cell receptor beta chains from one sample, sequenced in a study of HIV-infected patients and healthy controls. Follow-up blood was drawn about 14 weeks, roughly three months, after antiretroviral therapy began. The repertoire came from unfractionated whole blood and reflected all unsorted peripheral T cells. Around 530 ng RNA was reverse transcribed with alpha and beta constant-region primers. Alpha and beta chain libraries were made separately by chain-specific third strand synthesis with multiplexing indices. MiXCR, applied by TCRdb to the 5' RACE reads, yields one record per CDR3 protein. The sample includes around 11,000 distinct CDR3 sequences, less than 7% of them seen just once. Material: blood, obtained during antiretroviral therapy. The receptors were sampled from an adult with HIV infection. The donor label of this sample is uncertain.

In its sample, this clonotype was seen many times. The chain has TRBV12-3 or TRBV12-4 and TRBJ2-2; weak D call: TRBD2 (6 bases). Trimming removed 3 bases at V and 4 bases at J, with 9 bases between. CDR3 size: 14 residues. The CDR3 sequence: CASSFRRATGELFF. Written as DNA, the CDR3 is TGTGCCAGCAGTTTTCGGAGGGCCACCGGGGAGCTGTTTTTT.

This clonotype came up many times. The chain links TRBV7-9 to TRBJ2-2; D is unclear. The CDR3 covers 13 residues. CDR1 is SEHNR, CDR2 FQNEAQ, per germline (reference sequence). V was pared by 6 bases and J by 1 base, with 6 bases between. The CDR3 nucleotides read TGTGCCAGCAGTCTGGGGAACACCGGGGAGCTGTTTTTT. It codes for CASSLGNTGELFF.

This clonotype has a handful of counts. The CDR3 region has the DNA TGTGCCAGTAGTAAAACGGTACGGGAGACCCAGTACTTC. This encodes CASSKTVRETQYF. The chain couples TRBV19 to TRBJ2-5; no firm D call. Trimming removed 4 bases at V and 5 bases at J, with 11 bases between. The CDR3 sequence is 13 residues long. Looked up from germline, CDR1 is LNHDA and CDR2 is SQIVND (reference sequence).

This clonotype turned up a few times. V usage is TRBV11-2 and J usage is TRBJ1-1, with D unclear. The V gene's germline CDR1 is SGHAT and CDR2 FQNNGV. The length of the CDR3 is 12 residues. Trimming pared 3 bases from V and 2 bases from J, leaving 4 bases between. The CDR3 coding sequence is TGTGCCAGCAGCTTTCTTAACACTGAAGCTTTCTTT. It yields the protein CASSFLNTEAFF.

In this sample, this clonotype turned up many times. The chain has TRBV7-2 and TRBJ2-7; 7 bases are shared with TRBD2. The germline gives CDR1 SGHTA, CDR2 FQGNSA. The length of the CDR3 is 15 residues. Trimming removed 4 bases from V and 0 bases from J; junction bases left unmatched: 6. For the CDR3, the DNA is TGTGCCAGCAGCTCGGACGGCGGGGGCTCCTACGAGCAGTACTTC. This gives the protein CASSSDGGGSYEQYF. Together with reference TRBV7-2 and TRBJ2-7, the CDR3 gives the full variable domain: GAGVSQSPSNKVTEKGKDVELRCDPISGHTALYWYRQSLGQGLEFLIYFQGNSAPDKSGLPSDRFSAERTGGSVSTLTIQRTQQEDSAVYLCASSSDGGGSYEQYFGPGTRLTVT.

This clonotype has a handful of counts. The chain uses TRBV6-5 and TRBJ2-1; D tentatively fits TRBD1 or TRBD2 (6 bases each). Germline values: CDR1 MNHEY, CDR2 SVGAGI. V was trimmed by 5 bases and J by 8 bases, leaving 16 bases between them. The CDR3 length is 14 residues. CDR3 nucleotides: TGTGCCAGCAGTGAGGCTAGGGGGGCCTATGAGCAGTTCTTC. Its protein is CASSEARGAYEQFF.

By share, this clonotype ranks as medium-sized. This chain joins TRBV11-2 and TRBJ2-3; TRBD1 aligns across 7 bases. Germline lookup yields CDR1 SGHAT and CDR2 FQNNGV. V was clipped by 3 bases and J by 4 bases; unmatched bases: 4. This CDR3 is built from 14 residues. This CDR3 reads CASSFEGAADTQYF. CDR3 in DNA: TGTGCCAGCAGCTTTGAGGGGGCCGCAGATACGCAGTATTTT.

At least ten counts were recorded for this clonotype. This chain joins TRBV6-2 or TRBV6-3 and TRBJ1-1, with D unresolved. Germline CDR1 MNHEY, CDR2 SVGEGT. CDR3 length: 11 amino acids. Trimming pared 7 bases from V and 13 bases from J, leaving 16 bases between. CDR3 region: CASNVGLKSFF. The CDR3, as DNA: TGTGCCAGCAATGTTGGCCTCAAGAGTTTCTTT.

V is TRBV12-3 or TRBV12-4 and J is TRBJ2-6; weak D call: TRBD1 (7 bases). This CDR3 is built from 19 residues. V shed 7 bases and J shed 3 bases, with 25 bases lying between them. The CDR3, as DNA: TGTGCCAGCATCCTCGAGCAGGGCCAGGGGGACTTTGGGGCCAACGTCCTGACTTTC. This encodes CASILEQGQGDFGANVLTF.

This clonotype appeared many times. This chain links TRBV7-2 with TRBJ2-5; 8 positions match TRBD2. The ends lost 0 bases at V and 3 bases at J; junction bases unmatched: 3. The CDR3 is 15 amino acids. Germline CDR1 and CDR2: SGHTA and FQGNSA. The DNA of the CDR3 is TGTGCCAGCAGCTTAGCGCTGACTAGCGAAGAGACCCAGTACTTC. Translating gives CASSLALTSEETQYF.

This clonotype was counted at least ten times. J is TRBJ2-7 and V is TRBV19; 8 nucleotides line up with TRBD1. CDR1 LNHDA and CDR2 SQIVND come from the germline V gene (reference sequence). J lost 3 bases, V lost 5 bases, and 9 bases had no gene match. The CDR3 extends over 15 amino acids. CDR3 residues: CASSPATGGGYEQYF. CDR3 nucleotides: TGTGCCAGTAGTCCAGCAACAGGGGGAGGCTACGAGCAGTACTTC.

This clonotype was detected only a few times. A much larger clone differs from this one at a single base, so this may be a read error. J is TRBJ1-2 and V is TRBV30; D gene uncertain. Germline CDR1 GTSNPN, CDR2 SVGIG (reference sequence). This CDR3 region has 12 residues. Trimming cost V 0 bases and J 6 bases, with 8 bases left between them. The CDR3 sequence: CAWSVSGDGYTF. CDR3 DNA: TGTGCCTGGAGTGTTTCGGGCGATGGCTACACCTTC.

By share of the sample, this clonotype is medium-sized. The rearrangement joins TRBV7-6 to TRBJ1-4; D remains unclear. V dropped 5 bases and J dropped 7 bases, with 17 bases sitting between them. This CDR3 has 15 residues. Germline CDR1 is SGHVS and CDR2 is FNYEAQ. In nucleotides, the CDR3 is TGTGCCAGCAGCCGAGACGGGAACCGTCGTGAAAAACTGTTTTTT. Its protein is CASSRDGNRREKLFF.

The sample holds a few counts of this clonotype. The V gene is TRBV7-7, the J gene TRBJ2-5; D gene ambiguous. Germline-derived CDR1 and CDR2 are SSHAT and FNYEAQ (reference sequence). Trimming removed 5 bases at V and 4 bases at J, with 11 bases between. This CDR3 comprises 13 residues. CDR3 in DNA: TGTGCCAGCAGCCGTGGAGAATCAGAGACCCAGTACTTC. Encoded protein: CASSRGESETQYF.

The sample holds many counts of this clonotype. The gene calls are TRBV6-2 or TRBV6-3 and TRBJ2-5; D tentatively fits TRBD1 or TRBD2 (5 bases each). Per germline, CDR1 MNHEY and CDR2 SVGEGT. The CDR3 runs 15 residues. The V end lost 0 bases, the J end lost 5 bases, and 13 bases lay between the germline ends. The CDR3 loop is CASSYSPLGDETQYF. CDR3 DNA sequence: TGTGCCAGCAGTTACTCTCCTCTGGGGGACGAGACCCAGTACTTC.

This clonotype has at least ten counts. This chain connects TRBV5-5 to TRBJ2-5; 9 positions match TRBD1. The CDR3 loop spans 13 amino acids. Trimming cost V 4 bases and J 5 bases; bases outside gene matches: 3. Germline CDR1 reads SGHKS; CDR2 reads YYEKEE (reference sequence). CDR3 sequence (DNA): TGTGCCAGCAGCGGGACAGGGTCGGAGACCCAGTACTTC. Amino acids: CASSGTGSETQYF.

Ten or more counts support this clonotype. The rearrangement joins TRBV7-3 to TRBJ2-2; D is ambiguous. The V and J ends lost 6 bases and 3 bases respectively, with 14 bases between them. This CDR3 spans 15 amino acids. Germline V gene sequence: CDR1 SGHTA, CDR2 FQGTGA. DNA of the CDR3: TGTGCCAGCAGTTCCGCTACCGGACACACCGGGGAGCTGTTTTTT. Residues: CASSSATGHTGELFF.

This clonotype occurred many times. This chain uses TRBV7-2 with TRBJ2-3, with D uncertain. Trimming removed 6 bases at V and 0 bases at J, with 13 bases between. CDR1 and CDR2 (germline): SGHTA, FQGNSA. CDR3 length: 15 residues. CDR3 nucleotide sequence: TGTGCCAGCAGTCCGGTGGGTACGAGCACAGATACGCAGTATTTT. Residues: CASSPVGTSTDTQYF.

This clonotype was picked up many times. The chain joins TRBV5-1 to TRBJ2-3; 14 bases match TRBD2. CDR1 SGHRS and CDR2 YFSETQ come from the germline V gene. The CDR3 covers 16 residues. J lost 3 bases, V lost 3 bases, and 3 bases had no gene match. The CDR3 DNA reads TGCGCCAGCAGCTCTGGGACTAGCGGGGGAACAGATACGCAGTATTTT. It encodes CASSSGTSGGTDTQYF. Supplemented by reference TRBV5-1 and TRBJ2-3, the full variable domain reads KAGVTQTPRYLIKTRGQQVTLSCSPISGHRSVSWYQQTPGQGLQFLFEYFSETQRNKGNFPGRFSGRQFSNSRSEMNVSTLELGDSALYLCASSSGTSGGTDTQYFGPGTRLTVL.

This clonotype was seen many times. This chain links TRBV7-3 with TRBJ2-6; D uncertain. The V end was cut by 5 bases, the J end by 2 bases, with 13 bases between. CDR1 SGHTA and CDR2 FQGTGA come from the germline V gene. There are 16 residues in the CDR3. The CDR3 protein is CASSPKGLTGANVLTF. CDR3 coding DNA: TGTGCCAGCAGCCCAAAGGGCCTCACTGGGGCCAACGTCCTGACTTTC.

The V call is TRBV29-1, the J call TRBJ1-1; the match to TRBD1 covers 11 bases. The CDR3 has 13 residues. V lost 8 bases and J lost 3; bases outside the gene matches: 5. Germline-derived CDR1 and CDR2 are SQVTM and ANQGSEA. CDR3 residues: CSTWTGGYTEAFF. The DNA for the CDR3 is TGCAGCACCTGGACAGGGGGCTACACTGAAGCTTTCTTT.

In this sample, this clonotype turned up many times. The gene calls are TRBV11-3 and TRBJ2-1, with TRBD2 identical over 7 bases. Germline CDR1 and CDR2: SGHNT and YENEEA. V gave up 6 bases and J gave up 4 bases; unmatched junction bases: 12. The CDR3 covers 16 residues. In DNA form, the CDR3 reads TGTGCCAGCAGAGTGGCCCCAGGACTAGGTTACAATGAGCAGTTCTTC. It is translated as CASRVAPGLGYNEQFF.

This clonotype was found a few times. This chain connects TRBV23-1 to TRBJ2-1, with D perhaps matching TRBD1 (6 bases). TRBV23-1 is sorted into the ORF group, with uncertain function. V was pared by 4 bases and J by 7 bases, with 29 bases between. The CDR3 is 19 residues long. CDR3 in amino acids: CASSRRSNRVDLVGNEQFF. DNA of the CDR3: TGCGCCAGCAGTCGCCGATCCAACAGGGTCGATCTGGTTGGGAATGAGCAGTTCTTC.